What follows are 28 T cell receptor beta chains derived from one specimen sequenced in a study of CD8 T cells in ankylosing spondylitis. Overall study results and limits: Ankylosing spondylitis blood appeared to be characterized by a TCR beta motif of several highly homologous variants.

Each CDR3 protein is one row after TCRdb ran MiXCR on the 5' RACE reads. The top ten clones hold more than 13% of a sample with 200,000 to 250,000 distinct CDR3 sequences, about 7.3% of them seen once. Their antigens remain unidentified. What was sequenced was blood, either unsorted or a sorted T cell fraction (not recorded which). All receptors come from a male donor with ankylosing spondylitis.

Of note for this clonotype: This clone may be a read error of a much larger clone one base away. CDR3 bases: TGCAGCGTCGCCAGGACAGACTATGGCTACACCTTC. It specifies CSVARTDYGYTF. The chain couples TRBV29-1 to TRBJ1-2, with D possibly matching TRBD1 (6 bases). Between the trimmed V and J ends, which lost 6 bases and 3 bases, there was a span of 11 bases. CDR1 is SQVTM and CDR2 is ANQGSEA in the germline V gene. The CDR3 loop spans 12 amino acids. The whole variable domain, remainder taken from reference TRBV29-1 and TRBJ1-2, is SAVISQKPSRDICQRGTSLTIQCQVDSQVTMMFWYRQQPGQSLTLIATANQGSEATYESGFVIDKFPISRPNLTFSTLTVSNMSPEDSSIYLCSVARTDYGYTFGSGTRLTVV.

At least ten counts were recorded for this clonotype. The chain links TRBV7-3 to TRBJ1-1; the D is unclear. This CDR3 spans 13 amino acids. From germline, CDR1 is SGHTA and CDR2 FQGTGA. V was pared by 1 base and J by 1 base, with 4 bases between. CDR3 residues: CASSLIQNTEAFF. CDR3 in DNA: TGTGCCAGCAGCTTAATACAGAACACTGAAGCTTTCTTT.

The CDR3 is CASSYSIPSLAPEAFF. CDR3 nucleotides: TGTGCCAGCAGTTACTCGATACCCTCCCTGGCACCTGAAGCTTTCTTT. The chain uses TRBV6-5 and TRBJ1-1, with D unresolved. Germline-derived CDR1 and CDR2 are MNHEY and SVGAGI. This CDR3 region has 16 residues. Trimming cost V 0 bases and J 6 bases, with 17 bases left between them.

This clonotype was found once. The chain joins TRBV7-2 to TRBJ1-2; no definite D call. Germline V CDR1 and CDR2: SGHTA, FQGNSA. The CDR3 loop spans 16 amino acids. Trimming shortened V by 1 base and J by 8 bases, and 20 bases separated the two germline ends. Here the CDR3 DNA reads TGTGCCAGCAGCTTAGGGTATAAGGCCGCTATGTGGGGCTACACCTTC. Translation gives CASSLGYKAAMWGYTF.

This clonotype was detected a few times. This chain uses TRBV6-2 or TRBV6-3 with TRBJ2-1, with 8 nucleotides matching TRBD2. V lost 4 bases and J lost 5; bases outside the gene matches: 10. The length of the CDR3 is 16 residues. Germline V gene lookup returns CDR1 MNHEY and CDR2 SVGEGT. CDR3 nucleotides: TGTGCCAGCAGTTTCTCCCGGGGTAGCGGGGACAATGAGCAGTTCTTC. This gives the protein CASSFSRGSGDNEQFF.

V is TRBV10-1 and J is TRBJ2-7; 11 bases are a match to TRBD2. The CDR3 is made up of 20 amino acids. V was clipped by 6 bases and J by 0 bases; unmatched bases: 19. Germline V CDR1 and CDR2: WNHNN, SYGVQD (reference sequence). The chain's CDR3 is CASRDRGLGLAVRSSYEQYF. The DNA of the CDR3 is TGCGCCAGCAGGGACAGGGGCCTGGGACTAGCGGTTAGGAGCTCCTACGAGCAGTACTTC.

This clonotype has just a few counts. This chain connects TRBV6-5 to TRBJ2-7; 10 bases line up with TRBD2. V was pared by 2 bases and J by 5 bases, with 6 bases of the junction left unmatched. The CDR3 runs to 15 residues. Germline V CDR1 and CDR2: MNHEY, SVGAGI. The CDR3 loop is CASSYLSSGSNEQYF. In nucleotides, the CDR3 is TGTGCCAGCAGTTACCTGTCTAGCGGGAGTAACGAGCAGTACTTC.

This clonotype occurred many times. The rearrangement uses TRBV29-1 and TRBJ2-7; 9 positions agree with TRBD1. Trimming took 4 bases from V and 7 from J; bases not matched to a gene: 5. CDR3 length equals 12 residues. Germline V CDR1 and CDR2: SQVTM, ANQGSEA. The CDR3: CSVVGQGREQYF. Written as DNA, the CDR3 is TGCAGCGTTGTGGGACAGGGCAGGGAGCAGTACTTC.

The chain recombines TRBV6-1 with TRBJ2-3, with 14 bases identical to TRBD2. With 6 bases clipped from V and 0 bases from J, the junction kept 8 bases outside the gene matches. Germline CDR1 and CDR2: MNHNS and SASEGT. The CDR3 consists of 18 residues. The CDR3 protein is CASSPLGTSGGSTDTQYF. Here the CDR3 DNA reads TGTGCCAGCAGCCCCCTAGGGACTAGCGGGGGAAGCACAGATACGCAGTATTTT.

This clonotype was observed a handful of times. The chain has TRBV20-1 and TRBJ2-1; 8 bases line up with TRBD1. The junction had 12 bases not matched to a gene; V was cut back by 7 bases and J by 13 bases. The germline V gene has CDR1 DFQATT and CDR2 SNEGSKA (reference sequence). The CDR3 sequence is 12 residues long. CDR3 in amino acids: CSVLGQGPVQFF. CDR3 in DNA: TGCAGTGTCCTAGGACAGGGCCCCGTCCAGTTCTTC.

This clonotype came up many times. V is TRBV9 and J is TRBJ2-7, with D tentatively TRBD2 (6 bases). V was shortened by 0 bases and J by 2 bases, with 9 bases between the two germline ends. Per germline, CDR1 SGDLS and CDR2 YYNGEE. This CDR3 contains 14 residues. In DNA form, the CDR3 reads TGTGCCAGCAGCGTAGCCTGGGGGGCCTACGAGCAGTACTTC. It encodes CASSVAWGAYEQYF. Complete variable domain (other parts from reference TRBV9 and TRBJ2-7): DSGVTQTPKHLITATGQRVTLRCSPRSGDLSVYWYQQSLDQGLQFLIQYYNGEERAKGNILERFSAQQFPDLHSELNLSSLELGDSALYFCASSVAWGAYEQYFGPGTRLTVT.

This clonotype was observed a handful of times. The rearrangement uses TRBV12-5 and TRBJ2-3; 7 positions match TRBD1. CDR3 size: 14 residues. The germline V gene encodes CDR1 LGHNT and CDR2 FRNRAP. Trimming at V came to 7 bases and at J to 2 bases, leaving 6 bases not matched to a gene. The chain's CDR3 is CASAETGDTDTQYF. The CDR3 DNA sequence: TGTGCTAGTGCCGAAACAGGGGACACAGATACGCAGTATTTT.

This clonotype was picked up many times. The CDR3 coding sequence is TGTGCCAGCAGCCTCGTTGGCTTGGGGGAAAAACTGTTTTTT. Protein sequence: CASSLVGLGEKLFF. The V call is TRBV7-8, the J call TRBJ1-4; D not resolved. V dropped 5 bases and J dropped 8 bases, with 15 bases sitting between them. CDR1 is SGHVS, CDR2 FQNEAQ, per germline. This CDR3 region has 14 residues.

This clonotype was counted at least ten times. The chain employs TRBV10-2 and TRBJ2-5; no definite D call. CDR1 and CDR2 from the germline V gene are WSHSY and SAAADI. The CDR3 totals 14 residues. Trimming removed 2 bases at V and 5 bases at J, with 12 bases between. CDR3 DNA sequence: TGCGCCAGCAGTGAGGCAAATTATGGGGAGACCCAGTACTTC. Protein sequence: CASSEANYGETQYF.

Ten or more counts support this clonotype. The gene calls are TRBV7-2 and TRBJ2-2, with D possibly TRBD1 on 5 matching bases. This CDR3 has 14 residues. CDR1 and CDR2 from the germline V gene are SGHTA and FQGNSA. The V gene lost 3 bases and the J gene lost 9 bases, with 14 bases spanning the gap. CDR3 sequence: CASSFQLGQRELFF. The DNA for the CDR3 is TGTGCCAGCAGCTTTCAGCTGGGGCAGAGGGAGCTGTTTTTT.

This clonotype has more than one count but fewer than ten. The J gene is TRBJ2-1, the V gene TRBV7-2; tentatively, D is TRBD1 (5 bases). Germline CDR1 is SGHTA and CDR2 is FQGNSA. Trimming removed 2 bases from V and 12 bases from J, with 14 bases in between. This CDR3 is 13 amino acids long. This CDR3 reads CASSLLELQGQFF. For the CDR3, the DNA is TGTGCCAGCAGCTTACTTGAGCTTCAGGGGCAGTTCTTC.

There are many counts of this clonotype. The genes are TRBV29-1 and TRBJ2-3; D is unclear. V was clipped by 8 bases and J by 0 bases, with 21 bases between them. The CDR3 consists of 16 residues. The germline gives CDR1 SQVTM, CDR2 ANQGSEA. This chain's CDR3 is CSYTSERAFSTDTQYF. Here the CDR3 DNA reads TGCAGCTATACATCGGAACGTGCCTTTAGCACAGATACGCAGTATTTT.

This clonotype was recorded at least ten times. The chain recombines TRBV20-1 with TRBJ2-1; D gene uncertain. Germline loops: CDR1 DFQATT, CDR2 SNEGSKA (reference sequence). The CDR3 length is 14 residues. V was pared by 2 bases and J by 4 bases, with 12 bases between. The CDR3, as DNA: TGCAGTGCTAGAATACGGTTCCAATACAATGAGCAGTTCTTC. Translated, it gives CSARIRFQYNEQFF.

The rearrangement joins TRBV29-1 to TRBJ2-6, with TRBD1 as a possible D gene (7 bases). CDR1 is SQVTM and CDR2 is ANQGSEA in the germline V gene. CDR3 length equals 17 residues. Trimming cost V 4 bases and J 0 bases, with 16 bases left between them. The CDR3 DNA follows: TGCAGCGTTGGGGGGGACAGCGGTTTCTCTGGGGCCAACGTCCTGACTTTC. This encodes CSVGGDSGFSGANVLTF.

Concerning this clonotype itself: One base away lies a much larger clone, so this may be a sequencing read error. J is TRBJ2-3 and V is TRBV7-9; no reliable D call. This CDR3 comprises 13 residues. Germline CDR1 and CDR2: SEHNR and FQNEAQ (reference sequence). The CDR3 DNA follows: TGTGCCGGCAGCCAAAGCAGCACAGATACGCAGTATTTT. It yields the protein CAGSQSSTDTQYF.

This clonotype was seen ten or more times. This chain joins TRBV7-9 and TRBJ2-7; TRBD2 might be the D (6 bases). CDR3 length equals 13 residues. Trimming left V 5 bases short and J 1 base short, with 9 bases between. The germline V gene encodes CDR1 SEHNR and CDR2 FQNEAQ (reference sequence). DNA of the CDR3: TGTGCCAGCAGCCACGGACTATCCTACGAGCAGTACTTC. Translated: CASSHGLSYEQYF. Full variable domain (remainder filled in from reference TRBV7-9 and TRBJ2-7): DTGVSQNPRHKITKRGQNVTFRCDPISEHNRLYWYRQTLGQGPEFLTYFQNEAQLEKSRLLSDRFSAERPKGSFSTLEIQRTEQGDSAMYLCASSHGLSYEQYFGPGTRLTVT.

This clonotype was seen many times. This chain connects TRBV6-5 to TRBJ2-1; D possibly corresponds to TRBD2 (6 bases). The V gene lost 1 base and the J gene lost 8 bases, with 12 bases spanning the gap. The CDR3 consists of 14 residues. Germline assignment: CDR1 MNHEY and CDR2 SVGAGI. The CDR3 here is CASSYWGDKDEQFF. The CDR3 DNA follows: TGTGCCAGCAGTTACTGGGGGGATAAGGATGAGCAGTTCTTC.

This clonotype was seen many times. The rearrangement uses TRBV9 and TRBJ2-5; D might be TRBD1 or TRBD2, each matching 5 bases. V was trimmed by 4 bases and J by 5 bases, leaving 15 bases between them. CDR1 SGDLS and CDR2 YYNGEE come from the germline V gene. The CDR3 is 14 residues long. CDR3 region: CASSPQGRRETQYF. CDR3 DNA: TGTGCCAGCAGCCCTCAGGGACGGAGGGAGACCCAGTACTTC.

This clonotype has only a few counts. The genes are TRBV27 and TRBJ1-1, with D uncertain. The CDR3 consists of 14 residues. Trimming left V 3 bases short and J 5 bases short, with 13 bases between. CDR1 is MNHEY, CDR2 SMNVEV, per germline (reference sequence). Written as DNA, the CDR3 is TGTGCCAGCAGTTTTGGGAAGGGTTTGACTGAAGCTTTCTTT. Amino acid sequence: CASSFGKGLTEAFF.

Only a few counts were recorded for this clonotype. This chain connects TRBV27 to TRBJ2-5, with TRBD1 as a possible D gene (6 bases). V lost 6 bases and J 5 bases, leaving 16 bases between the germline ends. This CDR3 contains 14 residues. The germline V gene has CDR1 MNHEY and CDR2 SMNVEV (reference sequence). CDR3 in amino acids: CASSPSGVGETQYF. CDR3 DNA: TGTGCCAGCAGCCCTTCAGGGGTAGGGGAGACCCAGTACTTC.

This clonotype was picked up many times. This rearrangement joins TRBV5-6 to TRBJ1-2; TRBD1 is a possible D gene (5 bases). Germline V gene lookup returns CDR1 SGHDT and CDR2 YYEEEE. Trimming took off 0 bases at V and 0 bases at J, with 15 bases between the two ends. This CDR3 is built from 17 residues. The CDR3 here is CASSLDRRTTPNYGYTF. The CDR3, as DNA: TGTGCCAGCAGCTTGGACAGGCGGACGACCCCTAACTATGGCTACACCTTC.

This clonotype was counted many times. This chain connects TRBV3-1 to TRBJ2-1, with 9 bases that match TRBD2. This CDR3 is 16 amino acids long. Germline trimming cut 5 bases from V and 8 bases from J; bases unmatched to any gene: 13. Germline CDR1 and CDR2: LGHDT and YNNKEL (reference sequence). The CDR3 DNA is TGTGCCAGCAGCGCCCTCATCACCTTAGCGGGAGATGAGCAGTTCTTC. The encoded protein is CASSALITLAGDEQFF.

As regards this clonotype: With a much larger clone just one base away, this may be a read error. No conserved phenylalanine or tryptophan ends this CDR3, so it is likely a read error. The chain combines TRBV27 with TRBJ1-3, with D perhaps TRBD1 (5 bases). Trimming shortened V by 6 bases and J by 0 bases, and 9 bases separated the two germline ends. CDR1 is MNHEY, CDR2 SMNVEV, per germline (reference sequence). The CDR3 contains 14 residues. The CDR3 region has the DNA TGTGCCAGCAGAGGACACTACTCTGGAAACACCATATATCTT. It specifies CASRGHYSGNTIYL.